The present T cell receptor (beta chain) was sequenced within a study of OX40 agonist ivuxolimab in advanced cancers. Libraries were prepared by immunoSEQ multiplex PCR; TCRdb keeps only in-frame clonotypes and omits some of them. The sample includes about 40,000 clones, around 88% of them seen just once. The CDR3 length is 14 residues. Trimming stripped 4 bases from V and 0 bases from J, with 10 bases between. The germline V gene has CDR1 MDHEN and CDR2 SYDVKM. The material was CD4+ or CD8+ T cells sorted from blood, obtained in a trial of the OX40 agonist ivuxolimab. This TCR came from an adult with an advanced solid tumor such as melanoma, head and neck, liver or kidney cancer. The rearrangement links TRBV28 to TRBJ2-7; D is uncertain. The CDR3 DNA sequence: TGTGCCAGCAGTTCCCGGACGGTCTCCTACGAGCAGTACTTC. This translates into CASSSRTVSYEQYF. Drawing the rest from reference TRBV28 and TRBJ2-7, the complete variable domain is DVKVTQSSRYLVKRTGEKVFLECVQDMDHENMFWYRQDPGLGLRLIYFSYDVKMKEKGDIPEGYSVSREKKERFSLILESASTNQTSMYLCASSSRTVSYEQYFGPGTRLTVT.